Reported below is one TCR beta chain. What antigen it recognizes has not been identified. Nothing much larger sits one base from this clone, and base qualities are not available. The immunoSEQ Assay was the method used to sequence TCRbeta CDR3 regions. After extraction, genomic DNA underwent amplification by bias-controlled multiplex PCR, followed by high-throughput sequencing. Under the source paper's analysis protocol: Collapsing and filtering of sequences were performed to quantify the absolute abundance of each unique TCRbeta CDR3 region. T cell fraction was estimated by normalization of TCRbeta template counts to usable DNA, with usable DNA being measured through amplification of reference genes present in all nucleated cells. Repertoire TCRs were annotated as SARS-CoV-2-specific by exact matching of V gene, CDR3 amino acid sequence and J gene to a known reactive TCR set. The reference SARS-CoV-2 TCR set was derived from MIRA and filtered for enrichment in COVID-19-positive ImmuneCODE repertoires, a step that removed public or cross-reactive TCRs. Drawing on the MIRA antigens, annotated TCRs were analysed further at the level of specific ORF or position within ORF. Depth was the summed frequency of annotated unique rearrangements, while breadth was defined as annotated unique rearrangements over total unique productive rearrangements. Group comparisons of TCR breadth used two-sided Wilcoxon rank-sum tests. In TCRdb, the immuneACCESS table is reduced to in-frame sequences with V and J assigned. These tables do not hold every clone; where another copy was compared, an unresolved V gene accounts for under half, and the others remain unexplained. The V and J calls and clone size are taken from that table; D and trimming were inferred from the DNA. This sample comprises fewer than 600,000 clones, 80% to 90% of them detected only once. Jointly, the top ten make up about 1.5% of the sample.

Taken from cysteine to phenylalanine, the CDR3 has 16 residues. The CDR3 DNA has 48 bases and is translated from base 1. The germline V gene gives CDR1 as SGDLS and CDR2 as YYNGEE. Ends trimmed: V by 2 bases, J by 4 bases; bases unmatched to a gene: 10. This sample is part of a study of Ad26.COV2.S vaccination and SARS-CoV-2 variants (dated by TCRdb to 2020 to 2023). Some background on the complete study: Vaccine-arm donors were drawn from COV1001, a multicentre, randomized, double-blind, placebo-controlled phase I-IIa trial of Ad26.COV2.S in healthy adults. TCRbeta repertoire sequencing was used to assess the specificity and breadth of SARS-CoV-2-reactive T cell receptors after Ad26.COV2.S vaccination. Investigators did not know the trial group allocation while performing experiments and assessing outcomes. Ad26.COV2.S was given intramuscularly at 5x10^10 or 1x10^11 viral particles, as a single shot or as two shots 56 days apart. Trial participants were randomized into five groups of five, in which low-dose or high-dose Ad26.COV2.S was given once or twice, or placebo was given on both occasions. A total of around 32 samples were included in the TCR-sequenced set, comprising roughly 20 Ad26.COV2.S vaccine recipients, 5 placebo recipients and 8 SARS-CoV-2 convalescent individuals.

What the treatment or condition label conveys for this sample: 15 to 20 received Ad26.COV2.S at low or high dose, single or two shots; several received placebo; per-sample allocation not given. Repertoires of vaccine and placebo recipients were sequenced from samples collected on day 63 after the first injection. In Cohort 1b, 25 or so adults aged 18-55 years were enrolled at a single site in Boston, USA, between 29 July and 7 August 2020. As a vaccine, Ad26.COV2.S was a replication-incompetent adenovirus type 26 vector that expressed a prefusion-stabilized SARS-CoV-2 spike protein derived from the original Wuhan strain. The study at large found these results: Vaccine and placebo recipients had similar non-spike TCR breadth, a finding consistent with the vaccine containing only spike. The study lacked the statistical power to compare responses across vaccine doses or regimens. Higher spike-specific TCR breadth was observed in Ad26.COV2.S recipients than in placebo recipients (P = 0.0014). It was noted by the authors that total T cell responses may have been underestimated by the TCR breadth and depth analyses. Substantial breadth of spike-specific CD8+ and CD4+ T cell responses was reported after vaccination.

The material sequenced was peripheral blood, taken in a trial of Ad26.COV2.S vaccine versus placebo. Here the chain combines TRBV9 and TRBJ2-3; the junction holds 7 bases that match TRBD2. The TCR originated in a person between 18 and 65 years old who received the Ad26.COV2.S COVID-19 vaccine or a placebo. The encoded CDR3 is CASSVRAGTIADTQYF. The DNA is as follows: TGTGCCAGCAGCGTGAGAGCGGGAACCATCGCAGATACGCAGTATTTT.